This T cell receptor (beta chain) was retrieved from a study of blood T cell repertoires in COVID-19. Profiled with immunoSEQ multiplex PCR; TCRdb holds only in-frame clones, not every one. This sample carries about 350,000 clones, 80% to 90% of them seen once, and the ten largest clones take just under 6.5%. The ends lost 4 bases at V and 2 bases at J; junction bases unmatched: 8. The CDR3 contains 15 residues. Germline V lookup: CDR1 SGHDT, CDR2 YYEEEE. This receptor was taken from a woman between 50 and 59 years old with COVID-19, enrolled during active disease. Sequenced sample: peripheral blood. The V gene is TRBV5-6, the J gene TRBJ1-2; TRBD1 matches at 7 bases. The CDR3 is CASSPGGQTNYGYTF. CDR3 DNA sequence: TGTGCCAGCAGCCCTGGGGGACAGACAAACTATGGCTACACCTTC.